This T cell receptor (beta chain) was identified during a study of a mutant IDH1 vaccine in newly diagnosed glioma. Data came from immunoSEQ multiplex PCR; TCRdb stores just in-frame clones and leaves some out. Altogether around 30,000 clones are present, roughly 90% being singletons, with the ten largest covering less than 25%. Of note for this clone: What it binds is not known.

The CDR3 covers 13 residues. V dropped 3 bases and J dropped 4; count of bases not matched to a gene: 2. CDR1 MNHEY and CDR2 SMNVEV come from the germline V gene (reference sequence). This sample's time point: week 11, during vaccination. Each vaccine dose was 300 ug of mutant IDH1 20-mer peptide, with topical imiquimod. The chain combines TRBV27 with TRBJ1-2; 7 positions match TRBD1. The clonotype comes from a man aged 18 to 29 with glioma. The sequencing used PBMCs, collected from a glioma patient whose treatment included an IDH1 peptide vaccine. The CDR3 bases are TGTGCCAGCAGTTTGCCAGGGGGCTATGGCTACACCTTC. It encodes CASSLPGGYGYTF.